This T cell receptor beta chain is drawn from a study of Graves' ophthalmopathy and Graves' hyperthyroidism. Study overall: Before any treatment, peripheral blood was taken at the initial diagnosis.

Germline-derived CDR1 and CDR2 are MGHDK and SYGVNS. The V end lost 4 bases, the J end lost 4 bases, and 19 bases lay between the germline ends. The CDR3 consists of 16 residues. Stable hyperthyroidism meant no ophthalmopathy within 18 months of follow-up. The TCR beta CDR3 regions underwent amplification from RNA transcripts. After a first-round RT-PCR with HTBI primers, a second-round multiplex PCR was run. MiXCR, run by TCRdb on the multiplex PCR reads, gives a single entry per CDR3 protein. The sample contains fewer than 650,000 distinct CDR3 sequences, approximately 21% of which appear only once.

Sequencing was carried out using peripheral blood. This clonotype was obtained from a woman aged 18-29 years with stable Graves' hyperthyroidism. Some clones in this sample may be carry-over from other donors' samples. The rearrangement uses TRBV25-1 and TRBJ1-2; the D is unclear. CDR3 loop: CASSGIRPYVGYGYTF. CDR3 DNA: TGTGCCAGCAGTGGGATCAGACCCTACGTGGGCTATGGCTACACCTTC.